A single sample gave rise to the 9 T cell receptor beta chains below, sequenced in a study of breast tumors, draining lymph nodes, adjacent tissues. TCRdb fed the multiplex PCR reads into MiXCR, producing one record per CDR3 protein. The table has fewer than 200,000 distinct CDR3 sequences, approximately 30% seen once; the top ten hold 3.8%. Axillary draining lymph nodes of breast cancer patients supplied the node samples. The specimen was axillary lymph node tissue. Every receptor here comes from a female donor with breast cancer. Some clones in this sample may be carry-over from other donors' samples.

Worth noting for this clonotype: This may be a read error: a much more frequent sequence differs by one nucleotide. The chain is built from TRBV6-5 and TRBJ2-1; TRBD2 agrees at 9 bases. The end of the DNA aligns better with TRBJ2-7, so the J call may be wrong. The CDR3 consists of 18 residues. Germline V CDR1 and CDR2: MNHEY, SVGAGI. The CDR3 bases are TGTGCCAGCAGTTACTCGAGGATAGCGGGAGTGGACTACAATGAGCAGTACTTC. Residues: CASSYSRIAGVDYNEQYF.

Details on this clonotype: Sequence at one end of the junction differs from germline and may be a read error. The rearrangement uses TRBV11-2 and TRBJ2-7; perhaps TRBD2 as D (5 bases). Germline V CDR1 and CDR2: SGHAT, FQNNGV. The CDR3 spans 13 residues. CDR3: CASSLDEDYKQYF. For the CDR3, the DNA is TGTGCCAGCAGCTTGGATGAAGACTACAAGCAGTACTTC. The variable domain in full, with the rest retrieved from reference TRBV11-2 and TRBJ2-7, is EAGVAQSPRYKIIEKRQSVAFWCNPISGHATLYWYQQILGQGPKLLIQFQNNGVVDDSQLPKDRFSAERLKGVDSTLKIQPAKLEDSAVYLCASSLDEDYKQYFGPGTRLTVT.

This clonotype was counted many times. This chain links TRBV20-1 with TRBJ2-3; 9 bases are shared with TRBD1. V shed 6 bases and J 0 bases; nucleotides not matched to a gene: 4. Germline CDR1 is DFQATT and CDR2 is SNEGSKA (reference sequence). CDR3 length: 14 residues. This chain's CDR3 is CSASGQGSTDTQYF. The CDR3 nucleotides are TGCAGTGCGAGTGGACAGGGGAGCACAGATACGCAGTATTTT.

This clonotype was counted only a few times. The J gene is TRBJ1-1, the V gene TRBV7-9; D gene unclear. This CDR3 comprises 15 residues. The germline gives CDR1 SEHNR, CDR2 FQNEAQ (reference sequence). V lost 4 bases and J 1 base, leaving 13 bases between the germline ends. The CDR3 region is CASSSAGRGNTEAFF. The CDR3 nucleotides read TGTGCCAGCAGCTCCGCTGGGCGGGGGAACACTGAAGCTTTCTTT.

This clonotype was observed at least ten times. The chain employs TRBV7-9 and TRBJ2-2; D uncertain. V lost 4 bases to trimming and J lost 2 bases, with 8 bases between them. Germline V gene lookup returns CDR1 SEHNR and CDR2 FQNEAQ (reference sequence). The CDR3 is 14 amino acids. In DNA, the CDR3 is TGTGCCAGCAGCTCGGGCATAAACACCGGGGAGCTGTTTTTT. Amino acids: CASSSGINTGELFF.

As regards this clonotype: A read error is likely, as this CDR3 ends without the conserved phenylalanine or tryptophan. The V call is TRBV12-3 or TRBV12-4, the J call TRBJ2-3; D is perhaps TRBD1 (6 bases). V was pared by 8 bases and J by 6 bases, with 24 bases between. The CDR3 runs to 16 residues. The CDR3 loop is CASAPSRTDYLDTQYS. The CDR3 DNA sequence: TGTGCCAGCGCTCCGAGTAGGACAGATTACTTGGATACGCAGTATTCT.

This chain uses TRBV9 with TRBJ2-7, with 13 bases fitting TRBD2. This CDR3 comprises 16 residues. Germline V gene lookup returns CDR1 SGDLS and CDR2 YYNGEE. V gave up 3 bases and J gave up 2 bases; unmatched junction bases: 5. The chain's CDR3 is CASSASGTSGTYEQYF. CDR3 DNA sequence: TGTGCCAGCAGCGCGTCTGGGACTAGCGGGACCTACGAGCAGTACTTC.

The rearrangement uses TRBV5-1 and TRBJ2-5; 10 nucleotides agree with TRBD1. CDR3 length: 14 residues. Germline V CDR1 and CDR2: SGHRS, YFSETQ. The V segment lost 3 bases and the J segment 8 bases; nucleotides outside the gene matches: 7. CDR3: CASSWDRGRDTQYF. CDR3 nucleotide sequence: TGCGCCAGCAGCTGGGACAGGGGAAGAGACACCCAGTACTTC. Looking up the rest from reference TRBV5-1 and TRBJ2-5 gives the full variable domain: KAGVTQTPRYLIKTRGQQVTLSCSPISGHRSVSWYQQTPGQGLQFLFEYFSETQRNKGNFPGRFSGRQFSNSRSEMNVSTLELGDSALYLCASSWDRGRDTQYFGPGTRLLVL.

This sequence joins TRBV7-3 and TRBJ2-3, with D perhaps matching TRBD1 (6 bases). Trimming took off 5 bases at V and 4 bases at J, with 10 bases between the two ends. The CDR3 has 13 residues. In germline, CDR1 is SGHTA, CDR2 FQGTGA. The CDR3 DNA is TGTGCCAGCAGCCGACAGGTCGCAGATACGCAGTATTTT. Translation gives CASSRQVADTQYF.